This is a list of T cell receptor beta chains from one sample in a study of shared clonotypes between healthy human individuals. Assay: immunoSEQ multiplex PCR; the TCRdb copy retains only in-frame clones and omits some. The sample includes some 2 million clones, less than 95% seen only once; the top ten take around 1.1%. The sample taken for sequencing was naive CD8+ T cells sorted from blood. The receptor set was obtained from a man aged 18-30 years in good health. Both conserved end residues are part of each CDR3.

J: TRBJ1-1
V: TRBV2
CDR3: CASSEWLGDTEAFF

J: TRBJ2-7
V: TRBV10-2
CDR3: CASGDSFYEQYF

J: TRBJ2-7
V: TRBV28
CDR3: CASSWGTGYEQYF

J: TRBJ2-5
V: TRBV4-2
CDR3: CASSQGGVQETQYF

J: TRBJ1-6
V: TRBV5-8
CDR3: CASSFALHF

J: TRBJ2-1
V: TRBV7-9
CDR3: CASSLVRAEQFF

J: TRBJ2-2
V: TRBV5-1
CDR3: CASSLPWHTGELFF

J: TRBJ2-2
V: TRBV27
CDR3: CASTHSNTGELFF

J: TRBJ2-7
V: TRBV28
CDR3: CASSFRGILSYEQYF

J: TRBJ2-1
V: TRBV15
CDR3: CATREAGYNEQFF

J: TRBJ2-5
V: TRBV6-6
CDR3: CANSSSGIVGTQYF

J: TRBJ2-7
V: TRBV19
CDR3: CASSPVGGLGYEQYF

J: TRBJ2-1
V: TRBV7-9
CDR3: CASSLVGDEQFF

J: TRBJ2-7
V: TRBV9
CDR3: CASSGGDSGSSYEQYF

J: TRBJ2-3
V: TRBV30
CDR3: CAWSLEQGADTQYF

J: TRBJ2-7
V: TRBV7-9
CDR3: CASSGQGAEAVYEQYF

J: TRBJ2-1
V: TRBV4-1
CDR3: CASSQGSGGSYNEQFF

J: TRBJ2-7
V: TRBV9
CDR3: CASSVAGGNYEQYF

J: TRBJ2-1
V: TRBV4-2
CDR3: CASSQGGPEGGGFFSEQFF

J: TRBJ2-5
V: TRBV9
CDR3: CASSVVPQETQYF

J: TRBJ2-7
V: TRBV9
CDR3: CASSDNYEQYF

J: TRBJ2-7
V: TRBV7-9
CDR3: CASSNVDSRVYEQYF

J: TRBJ1-1
V: TRBV30
CDR3: CAWSVRERDTEAFF

J: TRBJ2-3
V: TRBV27
CDR3: CASRTQTGTDTQYF

J: TRBJ1-1
V: TRBV15
CDR3: CATSRDRGQTPTFF

J: TRBJ2-7
V: TRBV30
CDR3: CAWKETSTYEQYF

J: TRBJ1-2
V: TRBV25-1
CDR3: CASSESSGLWGYTF

J: TRBJ2-3
V: TRBV27
CDR3: CATRTRDLTDTQYF

J: TRBJ1-4
V: TRBV19
CDR3: CASRTGGGNEKLFF

J: TRBJ2-7
V: TRBV10-2
CDR3: CASTELSGNEQYF

J: TRBJ1-1
V: TRBV11-2
CDR3: CASSLITAGNTEAFF

J: TRBJ1-1
V: TRBV12-5
CDR3: CASGLADTSRAFF

J: TRBJ2-1
V: TRBV30
CDR3: CAWSVAGVRIEQFF

J: TRBJ2-2
V: TRBV4-1
CDR3: CASSQDRHTGELFF

J: TRBJ2-3
V: TRBV4-3
CDR3: CASSQGNSASTDTQYF

J: TRBJ2-2
V: TRBV4-1
CDR3: CASSQDTGEGTGELFF

J: TRBJ2-5
V: TRBV27
CDR3: CASSFMEGETQYF

J: TRBJ2-7
V: TRBV5-1
CDR3: CASSYGDFSYEQYF

J: TRBJ1-1
V: TRBV14
CDR3: CASFDGGTEAFF

J: TRBJ2-7
V: TRBV4-1
CDR3: CASSQDEGGASYEQYF

J: TRBJ2-3
V: TRBV30
CDR3: CAWNSGVLLTDTQYF

J: TRBJ2-5
V: TRBV7-9
CDR3: CASSARQGTQETQYF

J: TRBJ2-1
V: TRBV7-9
CDR3: CASSLELRQGQFF

J: TRBJ2-7
V: TRBV27
CDR3: CASSFGLAGYEQYF

J: TRBJ2-5
V: TRBV25-1
CDR3: CASSNGVGGQGMQTQYF

J: TRBJ1-1
V: TRBV19
CDR3: CASSMRQENPEAFF

J: TRBJ2-7
V: TRBV21-1
CDR3: CASSKAVGRSSYEQYF

J: TRBJ2-1
V: TRBV6-1
CDR3: CASSDLAGLAGVEQFF